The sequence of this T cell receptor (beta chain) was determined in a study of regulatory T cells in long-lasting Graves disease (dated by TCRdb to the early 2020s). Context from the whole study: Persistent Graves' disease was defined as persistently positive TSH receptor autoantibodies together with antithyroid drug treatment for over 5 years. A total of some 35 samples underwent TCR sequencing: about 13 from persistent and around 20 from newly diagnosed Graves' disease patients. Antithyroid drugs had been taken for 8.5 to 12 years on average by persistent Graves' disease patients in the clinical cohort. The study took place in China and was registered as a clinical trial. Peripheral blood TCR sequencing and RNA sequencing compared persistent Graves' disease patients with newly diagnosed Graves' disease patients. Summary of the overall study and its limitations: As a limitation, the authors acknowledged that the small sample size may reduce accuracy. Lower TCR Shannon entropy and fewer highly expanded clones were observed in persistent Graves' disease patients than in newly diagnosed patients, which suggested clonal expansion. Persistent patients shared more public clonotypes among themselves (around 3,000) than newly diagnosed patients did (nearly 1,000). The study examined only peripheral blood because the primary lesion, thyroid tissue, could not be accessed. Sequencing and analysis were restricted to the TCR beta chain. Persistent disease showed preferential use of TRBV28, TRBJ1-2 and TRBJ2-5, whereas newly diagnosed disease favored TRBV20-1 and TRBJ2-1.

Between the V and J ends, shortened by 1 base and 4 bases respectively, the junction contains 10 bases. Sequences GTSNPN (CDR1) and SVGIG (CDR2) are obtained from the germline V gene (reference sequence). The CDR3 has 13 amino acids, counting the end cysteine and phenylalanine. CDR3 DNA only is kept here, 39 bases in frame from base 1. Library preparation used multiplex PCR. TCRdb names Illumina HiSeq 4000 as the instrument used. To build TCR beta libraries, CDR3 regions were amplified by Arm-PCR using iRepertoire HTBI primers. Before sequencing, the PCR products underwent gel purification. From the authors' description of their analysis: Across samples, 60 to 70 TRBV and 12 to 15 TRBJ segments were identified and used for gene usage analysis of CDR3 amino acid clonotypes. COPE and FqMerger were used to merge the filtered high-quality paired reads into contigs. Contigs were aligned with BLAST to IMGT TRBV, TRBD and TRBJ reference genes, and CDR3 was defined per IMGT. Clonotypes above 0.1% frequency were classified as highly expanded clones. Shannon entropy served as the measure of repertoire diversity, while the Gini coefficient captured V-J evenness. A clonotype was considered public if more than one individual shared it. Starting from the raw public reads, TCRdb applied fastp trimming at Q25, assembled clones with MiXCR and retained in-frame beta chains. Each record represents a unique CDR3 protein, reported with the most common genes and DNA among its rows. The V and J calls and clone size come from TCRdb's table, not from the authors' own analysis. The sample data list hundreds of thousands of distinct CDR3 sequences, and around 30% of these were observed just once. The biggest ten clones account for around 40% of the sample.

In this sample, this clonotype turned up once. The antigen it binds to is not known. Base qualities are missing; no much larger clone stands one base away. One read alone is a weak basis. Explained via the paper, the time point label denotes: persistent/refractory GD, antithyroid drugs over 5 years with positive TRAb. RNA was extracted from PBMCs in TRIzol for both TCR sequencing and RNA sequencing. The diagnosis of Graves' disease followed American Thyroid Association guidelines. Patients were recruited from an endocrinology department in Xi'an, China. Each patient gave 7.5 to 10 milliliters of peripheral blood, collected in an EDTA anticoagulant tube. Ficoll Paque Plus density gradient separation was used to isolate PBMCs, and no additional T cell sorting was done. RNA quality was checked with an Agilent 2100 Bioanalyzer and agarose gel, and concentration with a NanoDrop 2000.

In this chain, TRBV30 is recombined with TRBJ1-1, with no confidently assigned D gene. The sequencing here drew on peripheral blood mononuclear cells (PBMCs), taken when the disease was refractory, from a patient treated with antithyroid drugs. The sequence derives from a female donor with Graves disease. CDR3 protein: CAWSETAGTEAFF. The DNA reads TGTGCCTGGAGTGAGACGGCCGGCACTGAAGCTTTCTTT.